Described below is a single T cell receptor beta chain sequence and its context. This clonotype was counted a few times. Its antigen remains undetermined. Base qualities are not provided; no much larger clone lies one nucleotide away. The CDR3 covers 18 residues, taking in both the cysteine and the phenylalanine. Only the CDR3 portion is preserved as DNA: 54 bases, with reading frame beginning at the first base. From a lookup of the germline V gene (reference sequence), CDR1 and CDR2 are DFQATT and SNEGSKA. Germline trimming: 1 base from V, 3 bases from J; junction bases outside gene matches: 12. The sample originates from a study of T cell repertoires in cytomegalovirus infection (dated by TCRdb to about 2019). A note on the overall study: Because public TCR beta signatures pointed to carriage of CMV infection together with the matching HLA type, the HLA type of each donor mattered for the analysis. Paper-wide results and their limitations: In both this cohort and an independent roughly 360-donor cohort, the cumulative frequency of public TCR beta family members distinguished carriers of CMV infection plus the relevant HLA type. The ex vivo response was dominated by HLA-C-restricted CMV-specific TCR beta clonotypes, which also provided the single most frequent clonotype in two of eight donors.

The sequencer was an Illumina HiSeq 1500. TCRdb reworked the public reads: Q25 trimming with fastp, MiXCR clone assembly, productive beta chains retained. CDR3 protein duplicates are merged, each entry listing the most common genes and DNA. The sample has 150,000 to 200,000 distinct CDR3 sequences on record, approximately 30% of them singletons. The biggest ten clones account for about 31% of the sample. This receptor chain uses TRBV20-1 and TRBJ2-1, and 10 bases in between align with TRBD2. The sequencing input was PBMCs. The sequence derives from a human donor in good health (CMV status not recorded). Some clones in this sample may be carry-over from other donors' samples. The CDR3 reads as follows: CSARGITSGVTNYNEQFF. The DNA is TGCAGTGCTAGAGGGATTACTAGCGGGGTCACCAACTACAATGAGCAGTTCTTC.